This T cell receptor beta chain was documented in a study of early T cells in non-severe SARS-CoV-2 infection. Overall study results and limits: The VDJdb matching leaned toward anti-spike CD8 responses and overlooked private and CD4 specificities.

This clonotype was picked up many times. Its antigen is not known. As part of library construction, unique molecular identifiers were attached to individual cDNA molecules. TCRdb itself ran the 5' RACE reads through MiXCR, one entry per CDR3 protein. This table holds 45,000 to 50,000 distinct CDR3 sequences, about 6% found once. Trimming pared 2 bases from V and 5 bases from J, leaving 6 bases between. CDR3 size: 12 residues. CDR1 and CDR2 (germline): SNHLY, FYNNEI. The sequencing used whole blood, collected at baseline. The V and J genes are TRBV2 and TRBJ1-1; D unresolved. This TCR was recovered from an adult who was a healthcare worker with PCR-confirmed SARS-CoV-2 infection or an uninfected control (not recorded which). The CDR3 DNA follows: TGTGCCAGCAGTGAATTTAGGACTGAAGCTTTCTTT. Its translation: CASSEFRTEAFF.